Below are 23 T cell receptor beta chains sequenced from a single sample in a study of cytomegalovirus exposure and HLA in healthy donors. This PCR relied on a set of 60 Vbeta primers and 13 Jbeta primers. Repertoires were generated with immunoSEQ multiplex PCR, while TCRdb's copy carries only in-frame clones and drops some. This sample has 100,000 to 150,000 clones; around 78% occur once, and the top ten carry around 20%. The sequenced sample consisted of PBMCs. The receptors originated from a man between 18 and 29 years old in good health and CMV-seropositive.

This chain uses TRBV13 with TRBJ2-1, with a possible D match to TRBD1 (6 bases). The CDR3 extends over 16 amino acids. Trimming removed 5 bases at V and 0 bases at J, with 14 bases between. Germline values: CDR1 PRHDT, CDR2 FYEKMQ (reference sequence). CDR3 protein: CASSPTDRTSYNEQFF. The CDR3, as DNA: TGTGCCAGCAGCCCGACTGACAGGACCTCCTACAATGAGCAGTTCTTC.

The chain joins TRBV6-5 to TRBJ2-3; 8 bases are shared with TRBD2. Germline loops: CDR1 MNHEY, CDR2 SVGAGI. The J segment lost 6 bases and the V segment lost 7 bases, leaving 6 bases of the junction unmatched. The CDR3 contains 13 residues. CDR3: CASTSGGTDTQYF. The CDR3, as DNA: TGTGCCAGCACCAGCGGGGGTACGGATACGCAGTATTTT.

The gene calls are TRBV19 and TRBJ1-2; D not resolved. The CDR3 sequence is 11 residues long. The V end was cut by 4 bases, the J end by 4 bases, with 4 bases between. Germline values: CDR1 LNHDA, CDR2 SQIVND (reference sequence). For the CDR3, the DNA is TGTGCCAGTAGTACGGGCTATGGCTACACCTTC. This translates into CASSTGYGYTF. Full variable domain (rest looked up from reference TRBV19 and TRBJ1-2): DGGITQSPKYLFRKEGQNVTLSCEQNLNHDAMYWYRQDPGQGLRLIYYSQIVNDFQKGDIAEGYSVSREKKESFPLTVTSAQKNPTAFYLCASSTGYGYTFGSGTRLTVV.

The DNA for the CDR3 is TGCGCCAGCAGCCAAGGCCAGGGGATGGGGAACACTGAAGCTTTCTTT. Its protein product is CASSQGQGMGNTEAFF. The chain links TRBV4-1 to TRBJ1-1, with D tentatively TRBD1 (6 bases). Germline values: CDR1 MGHRA, CDR2 YSYEKL. Trimming removed 1 base at V and 1 base at J, with 13 bases between. This CDR3 is built from 16 residues.

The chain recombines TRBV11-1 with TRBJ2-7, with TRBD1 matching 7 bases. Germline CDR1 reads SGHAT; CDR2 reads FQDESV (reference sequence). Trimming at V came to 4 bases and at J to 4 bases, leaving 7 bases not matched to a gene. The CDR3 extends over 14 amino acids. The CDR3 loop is CASSSLGTEYEQYF. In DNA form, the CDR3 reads TGTGCCAGCAGCTCCCTTGGGACAGAGTACGAGCAGTACTTC.

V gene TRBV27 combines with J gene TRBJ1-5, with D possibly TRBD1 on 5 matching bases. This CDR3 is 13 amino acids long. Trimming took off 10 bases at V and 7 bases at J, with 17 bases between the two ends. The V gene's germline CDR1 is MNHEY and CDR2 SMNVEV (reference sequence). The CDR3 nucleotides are TGTGCCACCTCGTTAGGAGGGACCCAGCCCCAGCATTTT. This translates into CATSLGGTQPQHF.

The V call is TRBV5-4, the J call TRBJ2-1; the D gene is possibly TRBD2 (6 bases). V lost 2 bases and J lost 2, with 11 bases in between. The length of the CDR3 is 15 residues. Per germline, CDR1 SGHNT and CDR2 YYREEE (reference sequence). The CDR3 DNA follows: TGTGCCAGCAGCTTCGGTACGGGGGCCTACAATGAGCAGTTCTTC. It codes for CASSFGTGAYNEQFF. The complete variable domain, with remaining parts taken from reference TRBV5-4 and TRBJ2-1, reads ETGVTQSPTHLIKTRGQQVTLRCSSQSGHNTVSWYQQALGQGPQFIFQYYREEENGRGNFPPRFSGLQFPNYSSELNVNALELDDSALYLCASSFGTGAYNEQFFGPGTRLTVL.

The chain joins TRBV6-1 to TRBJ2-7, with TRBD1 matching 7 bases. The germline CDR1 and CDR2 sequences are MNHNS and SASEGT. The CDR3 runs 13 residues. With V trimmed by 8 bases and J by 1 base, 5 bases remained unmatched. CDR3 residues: CASPGQLSYEQYF. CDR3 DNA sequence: TGTGCCAGCCCGGGACAGCTATCCTACGAGCAGTACTTC.

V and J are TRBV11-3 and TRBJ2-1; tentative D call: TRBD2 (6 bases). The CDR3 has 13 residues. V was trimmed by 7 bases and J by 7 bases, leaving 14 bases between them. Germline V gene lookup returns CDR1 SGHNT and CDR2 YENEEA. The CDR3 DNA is TGTGCCAGCACCCCTACCGGGGGAAATGAGCAGTTCTTC. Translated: CASTPTGGNEQFF. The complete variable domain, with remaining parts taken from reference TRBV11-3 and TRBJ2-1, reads EAGVVQSPRYKIIEKKQPVAFWCNPISGHNTLYWYLQNLGQGPELLIRYENEEAVDDSQLPKDRFSAERLKGVDSTLKIQPAELGDSAVYLCASTPTGGNEQFFGPGTRLTVL.

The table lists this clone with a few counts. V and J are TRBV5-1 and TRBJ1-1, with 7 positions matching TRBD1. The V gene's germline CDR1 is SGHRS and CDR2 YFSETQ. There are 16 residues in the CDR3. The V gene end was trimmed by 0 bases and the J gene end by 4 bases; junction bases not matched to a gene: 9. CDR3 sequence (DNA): TGCGCCAGCAGCTTGGGGCAGGGGGGAATAAGCACTGAAGCTTTCTTT. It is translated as CASSLGQGGISTEAFF.

CDR3 sequence reads: CASSPGTDEKLFF. CDR3 DNA: TGTGCCAGCAGCCCCGGGACAGATGAAAAACTGTTTTTT. The chain is built from TRBV13 and TRBJ1-4; 7 bases are a match to TRBD1. The germline gives CDR1 PRHDT, CDR2 FYEKMQ (reference sequence). V trimming: 5 bases; J trimming: 6 bases; junction bases outside the gene matches: 3. The CDR3 has 13 residues. The variable domain in full, completed from reference TRBV13 and TRBJ1-4, reads AAGVIQSPRHLIKEKRETATLKCYPIPRHDTVYWYQQGPGQDPQFLISFYEKMQSDKGSIPDRFSAQQFSDYHSELNMSSLELGDSALYFCASSPGTDEKLFFGSGTQLSVL.

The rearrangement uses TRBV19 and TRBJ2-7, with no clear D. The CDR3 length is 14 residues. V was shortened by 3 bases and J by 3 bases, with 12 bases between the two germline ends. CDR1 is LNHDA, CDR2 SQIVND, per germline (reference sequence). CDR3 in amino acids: CASSIGPGGYEQYF. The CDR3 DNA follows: TGTGCCAGTAGTATCGGCCCTGGCGGCTACGAGCAGTACTTC.

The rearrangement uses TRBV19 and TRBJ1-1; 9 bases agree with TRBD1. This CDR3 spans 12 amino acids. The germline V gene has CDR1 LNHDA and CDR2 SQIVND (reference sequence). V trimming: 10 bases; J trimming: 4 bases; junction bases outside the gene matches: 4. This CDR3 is CATRQGGTEAFF. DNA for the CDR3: TGTGCCACTCGACAGGGGGGCACTGAAGCTTTCTTT. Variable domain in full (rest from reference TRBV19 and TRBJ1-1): DGGITQSPKYLFRKEGQNVTLSCEQNLNHDAMYWYRQDPGQGLRLIYYSQIVNDFQKGDIAEGYSVSREKKESFPLTVTSAQKNPTAFYLCATRQGGTEAFFGQGTRLTVV.

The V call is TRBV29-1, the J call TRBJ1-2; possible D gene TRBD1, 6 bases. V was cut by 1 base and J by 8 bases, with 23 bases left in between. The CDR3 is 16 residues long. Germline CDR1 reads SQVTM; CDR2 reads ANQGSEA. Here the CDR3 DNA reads TGCAGCGTTGAAGTTCCGTTTTCGGGGGGGGCTTGGGGCTACACCTTC. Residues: CSVEVPFSGGAWGYTF.

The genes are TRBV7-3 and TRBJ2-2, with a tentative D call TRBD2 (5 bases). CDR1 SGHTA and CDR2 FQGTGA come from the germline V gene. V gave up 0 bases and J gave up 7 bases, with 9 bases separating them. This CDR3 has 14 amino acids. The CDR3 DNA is TGTGCCAGCAGCTTAACGAGGGAAAACGGGGAGCTGTTTTTT. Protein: CASSLTRENGELFF.

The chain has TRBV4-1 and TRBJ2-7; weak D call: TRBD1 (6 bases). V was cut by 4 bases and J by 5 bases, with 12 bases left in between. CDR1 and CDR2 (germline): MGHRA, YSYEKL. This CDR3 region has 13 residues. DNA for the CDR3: TGCGCCAGCAGCCCCACCTCAGGGGACGAGCAGTACTTC. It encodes CASSPTSGDEQYF.

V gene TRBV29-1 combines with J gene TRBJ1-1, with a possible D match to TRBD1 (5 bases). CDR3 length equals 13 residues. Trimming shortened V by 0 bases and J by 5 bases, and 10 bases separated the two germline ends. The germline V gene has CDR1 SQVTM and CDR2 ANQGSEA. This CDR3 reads CSVEDQGLTEAFF. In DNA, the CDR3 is TGCAGCGTTGAAGATCAGGGTTTGACTGAAGCTTTCTTT.

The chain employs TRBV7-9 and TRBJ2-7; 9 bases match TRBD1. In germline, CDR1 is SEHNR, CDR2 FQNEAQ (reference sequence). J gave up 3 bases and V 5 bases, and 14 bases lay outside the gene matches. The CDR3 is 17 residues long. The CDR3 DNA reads TGTGCCAGCAGCCTGAACCCGACAGGGGGGCGAGACTACGAGCAGTACTTC. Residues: CASSLNPTGGRDYEQYF.

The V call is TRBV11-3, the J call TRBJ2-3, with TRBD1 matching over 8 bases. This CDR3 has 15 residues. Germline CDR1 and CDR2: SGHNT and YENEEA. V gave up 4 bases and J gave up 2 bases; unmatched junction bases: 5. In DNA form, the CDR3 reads TGTGCCAGCAGCTACGACAGGGGAGTCACAGATACGCAGTATTTT. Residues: CASSYDRGVTDTQYF.

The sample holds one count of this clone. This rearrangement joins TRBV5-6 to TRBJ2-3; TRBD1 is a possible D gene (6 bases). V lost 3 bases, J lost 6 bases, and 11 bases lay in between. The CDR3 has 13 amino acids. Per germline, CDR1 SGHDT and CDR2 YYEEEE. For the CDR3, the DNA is TGTGCCAGCAGCTCCGGGACATCGGATACGCAGTATTTT. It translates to CASSSGTSDTQYF.

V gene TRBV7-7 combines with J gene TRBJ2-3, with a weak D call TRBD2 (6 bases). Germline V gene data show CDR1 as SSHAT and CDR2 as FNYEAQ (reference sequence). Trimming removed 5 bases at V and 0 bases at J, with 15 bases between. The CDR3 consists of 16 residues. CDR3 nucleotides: TGTGCCAGCAGCAGAACTAGCCACACTAGCACAGATACGCAGTATTTT. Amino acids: CASSRTSHTSTDTQYF.

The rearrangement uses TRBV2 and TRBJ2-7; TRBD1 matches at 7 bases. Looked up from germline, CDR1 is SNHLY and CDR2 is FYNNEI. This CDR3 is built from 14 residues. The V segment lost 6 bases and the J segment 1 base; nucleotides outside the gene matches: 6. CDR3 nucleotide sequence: TGTGCCAGCAGCTATGGACAGGTTTCCTACGAGCAGTACTTC. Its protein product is CASSYGQVSYEQYF.

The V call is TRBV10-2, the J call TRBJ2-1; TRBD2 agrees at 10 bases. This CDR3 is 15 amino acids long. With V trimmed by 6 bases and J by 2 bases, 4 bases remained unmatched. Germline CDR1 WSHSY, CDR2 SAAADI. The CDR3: CASRPSGGPYNEQFF. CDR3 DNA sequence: TGCGCCAGCAGGCCTAGCGGGGGTCCCTACAATGAGCAGTTCTTC.